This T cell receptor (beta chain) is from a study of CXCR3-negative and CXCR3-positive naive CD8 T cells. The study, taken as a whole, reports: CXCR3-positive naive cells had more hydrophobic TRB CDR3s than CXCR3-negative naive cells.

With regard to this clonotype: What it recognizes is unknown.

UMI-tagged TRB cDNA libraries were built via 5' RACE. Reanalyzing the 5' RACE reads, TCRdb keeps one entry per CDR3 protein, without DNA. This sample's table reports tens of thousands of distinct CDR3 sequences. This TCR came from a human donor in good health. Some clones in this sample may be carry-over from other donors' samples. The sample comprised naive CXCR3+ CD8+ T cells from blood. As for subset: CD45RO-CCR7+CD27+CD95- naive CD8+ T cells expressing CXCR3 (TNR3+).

CDR3: CASRRPGTGGYNEQFF. The V call is TRBV12-3 or TRBV12-4, the J call TRBJ2-1; the TRBD1 assignment by TCRdb is unverifiable without DNA. The CDR3 is 16 amino acids.